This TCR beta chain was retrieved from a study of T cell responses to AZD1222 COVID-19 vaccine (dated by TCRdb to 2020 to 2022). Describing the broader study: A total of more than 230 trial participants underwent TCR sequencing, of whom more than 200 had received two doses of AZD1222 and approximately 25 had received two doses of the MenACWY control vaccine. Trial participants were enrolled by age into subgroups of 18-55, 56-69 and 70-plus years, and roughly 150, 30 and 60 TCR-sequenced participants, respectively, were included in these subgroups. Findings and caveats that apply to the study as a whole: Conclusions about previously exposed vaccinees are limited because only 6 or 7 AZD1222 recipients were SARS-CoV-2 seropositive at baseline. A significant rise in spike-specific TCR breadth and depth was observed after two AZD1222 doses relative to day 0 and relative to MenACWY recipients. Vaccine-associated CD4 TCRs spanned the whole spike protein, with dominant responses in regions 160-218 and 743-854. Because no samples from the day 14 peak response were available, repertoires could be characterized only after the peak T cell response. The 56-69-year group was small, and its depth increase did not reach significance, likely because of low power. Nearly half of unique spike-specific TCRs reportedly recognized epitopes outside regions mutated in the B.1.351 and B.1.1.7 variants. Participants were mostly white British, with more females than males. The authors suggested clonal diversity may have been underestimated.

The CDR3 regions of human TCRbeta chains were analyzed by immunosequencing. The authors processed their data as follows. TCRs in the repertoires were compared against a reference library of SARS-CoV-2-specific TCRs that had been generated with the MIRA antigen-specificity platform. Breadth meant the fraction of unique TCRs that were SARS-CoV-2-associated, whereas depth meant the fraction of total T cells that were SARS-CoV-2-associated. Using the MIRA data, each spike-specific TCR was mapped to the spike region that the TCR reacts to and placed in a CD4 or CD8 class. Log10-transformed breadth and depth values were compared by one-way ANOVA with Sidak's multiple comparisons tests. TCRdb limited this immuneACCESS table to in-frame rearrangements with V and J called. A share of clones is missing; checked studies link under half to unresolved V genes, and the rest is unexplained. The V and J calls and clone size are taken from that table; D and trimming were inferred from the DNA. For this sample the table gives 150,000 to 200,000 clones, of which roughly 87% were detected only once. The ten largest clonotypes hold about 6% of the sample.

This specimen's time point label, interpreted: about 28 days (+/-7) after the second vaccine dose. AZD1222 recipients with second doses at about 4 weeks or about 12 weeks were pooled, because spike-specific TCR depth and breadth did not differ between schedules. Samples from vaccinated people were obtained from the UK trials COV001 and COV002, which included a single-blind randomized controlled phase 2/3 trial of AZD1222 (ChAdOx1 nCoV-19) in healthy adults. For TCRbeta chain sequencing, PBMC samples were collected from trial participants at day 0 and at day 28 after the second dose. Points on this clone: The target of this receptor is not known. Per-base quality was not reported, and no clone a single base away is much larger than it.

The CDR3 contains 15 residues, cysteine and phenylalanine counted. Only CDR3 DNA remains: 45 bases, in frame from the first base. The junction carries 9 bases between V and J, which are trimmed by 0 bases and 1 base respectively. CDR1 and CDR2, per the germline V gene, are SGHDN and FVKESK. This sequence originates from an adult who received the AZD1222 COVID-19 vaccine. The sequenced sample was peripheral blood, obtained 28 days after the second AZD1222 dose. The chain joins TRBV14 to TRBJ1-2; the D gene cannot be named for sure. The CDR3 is CASSQDGLLNYGYTF. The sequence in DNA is TGTGCCAGCAGCCAAGACGGCCTGCTTAACTATGGCTACACCTTC.